This T cell receptor (beta chain) stems from a study of OX40 agonist ivuxolimab in advanced cancers. In terms of the full investigation: The costimulatory receptor OX40 (CD134) was targeted by ivuxolimab, a fully human IgG2 agonistic monoclonal antibody. Intravenous ivuxolimab was administered to patients every 2 weeks at six dose levels: 0.01, 0.1, 0.3, 1.5, 3 and 10 mg/kg. Of the roughly 51 patients in dose escalation, 19 had hepatocellular carcinoma, about 15 had melanoma, 9 had renal cell carcinoma and 9 had head and neck cancer. In the dose-escalation cohort, 82.7% of patients were male, and the mean age was approximately 60 years, with a range of about 20 to 90. Patients were allowed to have had prior anti-PD-1, anti-PD-L1 or anti-CTLA-4 therapy, and approximately 41% of the dose-escalation patients had previously received checkpoint inhibitors. Partial responses occurred in three dose-escalation patients: two with cutaneous melanoma and one with hepatocellular carcinoma. The purpose of peripheral TCRbeta sequencing was to test whether ivuxolimab changed TCR sequence diversity and led to clonal T-cell expansion. The paper covers the monotherapy dose-escalation part of the phase I ivuxolimab trial, which included N ≈ 57 patients. What the study reported, not specific to this receptor: After ivuxolimab, CD8+ T cells had more expanded clones than CD4+ T cells on average. In partial responders in the 0.1-3.0 mg/kg groups, normalized peripheral clonal expansion was found to be among the lowest, especially among CD8+ T cells. At doses of 0.1 to 3.0 mg/kg, clonal expansion of both CD4+ and CD8+ blood T cells was observed from baseline to week 6. Antigen specificity was not determined for the clonally expanded peripheral T cells. Low levels of normalized T-cell clonal expansion were also seen in some patients who did not respond.

About this clone itself: Its antigen is currently not known. No much larger clone is present one base from it, and per-base qualities are unavailable.

The germline V end is reduced by 1 base and the J end by 8 bases; junction bases left unmatched: 8. The germline V gene (reference sequence) sets CDR1 to LNHDA and CDR2 to SQIVND. There are 16 amino acids in the CDR3, from cysteine to phenylalanine inclusive. The sequence is cut down to CDR3 DNA, 48 bases in frame from base 1. To sequence the TCRbeta CDR3 region, genomic DNA was isolated from the sorted cells. The immunoSEQ Assay was used to sequence the TCRbeta CDR3 regions. TCRdb provides this immuneACCESS table in a form limited to in-frame rearrangements. Some clones are lacking; in checked studies, under half of them reflect an unresolved V gene, and why the rest are absent is not known. The sample contains roughly 70,000 clones, approximately 90% of them found a single time. Clones ranked in the top ten supply around 0.51% of the sample. The trial excluded patients who had a history of autoimmune disease or who were on systemic immunosuppression. Peripheral blood for TCR sequencing was drawn from every dose cohort at baseline, at cycle 4 day 1 and at cycle 7 day 1. Samples were obtained from an open-label, multicenter, first-in-human phase I dose-escalation trial of ivuxolimab. Adults with locally advanced or metastatic melanoma, renal cell, hepatocellular, or head and neck squamous cell carcinoma were enrolled in the trial. Before TCR sequencing, CD4+ T cells and CD8+ T cells were sorted from peripheral blood as separate populations.

This material consisted of CD4+ or CD8+ T cells sorted from blood, taken in a trial of the OX40 agonist ivuxolimab. The chain is assembled from TRBV19 and TRBJ2-1; TRBD2 aligns with 10 central bases. This TCR came from an adult with an advanced solid tumor such as melanoma, head and neck, liver or kidney cancer. The DNA sequence follows: TGTGCCAGTAGTATAGGTGTGCTAGCGGGAGTGCATGAGCAGTTCTTC. It translates to CASSIGVLAGVHEQFF.